One sample yielded the 23 T cell receptor beta chains listed below, sequenced in a study of shared clonotypes between healthy human individuals (dated by TCRdb to about 2020). Libraries came from the immunoSEQ multiplex PCR assay. TCRdb retrieved this table from immuneACCESS and kept in-frame rearrangements only. Not all clones are present; in checked studies, unresolved V genes account for under half, and no reason is known for the remainder. The sample records around 2.3 million clones, approximately 94% of which are singletons. Roughly 0.13% of the sample lies in the top ten. Specimen: naive CD4+ T cells sorted from blood. The cell subset or site label, read with the paper, signifies: CD45RA+ positively selected. The receptors stem from a man between 18 and 35 years old in good health.

V usage is TRBV6-1 and J usage is TRBJ2-7; 11 bases agree with TRBD2. With V trimmed by 4 bases and J by 1 base, 3 bases remained unmatched. This CDR3 contains 15 residues. Germline V gene sequence: CDR1 MNHNS, CDR2 SASEGT. The CDR3 loop reads CASSVLAGGSYEQYF. The CDR3 nucleotides read TGTGCCAGCAGTGTGCTAGCGGGGGGTTCCTACGAGCAGTACTTC.

J is TRBJ1-4 and V is TRBV29-1; no definite D call. V was shortened by 3 bases and J by 7 bases, with 6 bases between the two germline ends. The CDR3 is made up of 11 amino acids. CDR1 SQVTM and CDR2 ANQGSEA come from the germline V gene. The CDR3 region has the DNA TGCAGCGTTGATCGGGTTGAAAAACTGTTTTTT. Translation: CSVDRVEKLFF.

The chain recombines TRBV30 with TRBJ2-5, with 10 bases that match TRBD1. CDR3 size: 14 residues. CDR1 and CDR2 (germline): GTSNPN, SVGIG (reference sequence). Trimming at V came to 4 bases and at J to 5 bases, leaving 7 bases not matched to a gene. The CDR3 sequence: CAWKVLDRGETQYF. The DNA of the CDR3 is TGTGCCTGGAAAGTGCTGGACAGGGGGGAGACCCAGTACTTC.

This chain links TRBV7-2 with TRBJ2-1; 10 positions agree with TRBD2. The CDR3 extends over 17 amino acids. J gave up 7 bases and V 4 bases, and 13 bases lay outside the gene matches. Germline V gene lookup returns CDR1 SGHTA and CDR2 FQGNSA. Here the CDR3 DNA reads TGTGCCAGCAGCTATCAGGGGGTAGCGGGAGGTTGGAATGAGCAGTTCTTC. Translated: CASSYQGVAGGWNEQFF.

The chain carries TRBV30 and TRBJ2-7; D might be TRBD1 or TRBD2, each matching 6 bases. Trimming shortened V by 2 bases and J by 5 bases, and 10 bases separated the two germline ends. Germline CDR1 GTSNPN, CDR2 SVGIG (reference sequence). CDR3 length: 12 amino acids. CDR3 DNA: TGTGCCTGGAGTAAGGGGGGCGACGAGCAGTACTTC. Translation gives CAWSKGGDEQYF.

The genes are TRBV29-1 and TRBJ1-2; 8 nucleotides line up with TRBD1. This CDR3 spans 13 amino acids. Germline trimming cut 3 bases from V and 4 bases from J; bases unmatched to any gene: 4. Germline lookup yields CDR1 SQVTM and CDR2 ANQGSEA. In nucleotides, the CDR3 is TGCAGCGTTGACACAGGGGGTGGCTATGGCTACACCTTC. Amino acids: CSVDTGGGYGYTF.

The V call is TRBV30, the J call TRBJ1-5; TRBD1 might be the D (5 bases). CDR1 is GTSNPN and CDR2 is SVGIG in the germline V gene (reference sequence). V was pared by 2 bases and J by 0 bases, with 17 bases between. The CDR3 loop spans 17 amino acids. CDR3 amino acids: CAWSLPSTAYSNQPQHF. CDR3 DNA: TGTGCCTGGAGTCTTCCATCGACAGCCTATAGCAATCAGCCCCAGCATTTT.

The chain joins TRBV20-1 to TRBJ2-5; D gene ambiguous. This CDR3 is 11 amino acids long. V gave up 4 bases and J gave up 5 bases, with 8 bases separating them. Germline CDR1 and CDR2: DFQATT and SNEGSKA (reference sequence). CDR3 amino acids: CSAILSETQYF. CDR3 sequence (DNA): TGCAGTGCTATTCTATCGGAGACCCAGTACTTC.

V usage is TRBV29-1 and J usage is TRBJ2-2; D remains ambiguous. The CDR3 length is 14 residues. The germline CDR1 and CDR2 sequences are SQVTM and ANQGSEA. Trimming left V 1 base short and J 1 base short, with 7 bases between. The CDR3 protein is CSVEVGKNTGELFF. In nucleotides, the CDR3 is TGCAGCGTTGAAGTAGGCAAGAACACCGGGGAGCTGTTTTTT.

Notes on this clone: An end of the junction differs from the germline gene, which may be a read error. This chain links TRBV18 with TRBJ1-1, with 7 bases identical to TRBD1. This CDR3 has 14 residues. Germline lookup yields CDR1 KGHSH and CDR2 LQKENI. CDR3 in amino acids: CASSPQGQETEAFF. CDR3 DNA: TGTGCCAGCTCTCCACAGGGGCAGGAGACTGAAGCTTTCTTT. The variable domain in full, completed from reference TRBV18 and TRBJ1-1, reads NAGVMQNPRHLVRRRGQEARLRCSPMKGHSHVYWYRQLPEEGLKFMVYLQKENIIDESGMPKERFSAEFPKEGPSILRIQQVVRGDSAAYFCASSPQGQETEAFFGQGTRLTVV.

This chain joins TRBV28 and TRBJ2-7, with 7 bases matching TRBD2. The length of the CDR3 is 15 residues. Looked up from germline, CDR1 is MDHEN and CDR2 is SYDVKM. Germline trimming cut 2 bases from V and 2 bases from J; bases unmatched to any gene: 6. CDR3 DNA sequence: TGTGCCAGCAGTTTAGGGACTATTGGGGCCTACGAGCAGTACTTC. Its translation: CASSLGTIGAYEQYF.

CDR3 in DNA: TGTGCTAGTGGTTTGAGCGGGAATCCCACCGGGGAGCTGTTTTTT. The encoded protein is CASGLSGNPTGELFF. The V and J genes are TRBV12-5 and TRBJ2-2, with 7 bases identical to TRBD2. Trimming cost V 2 bases and J 4 bases; bases outside gene matches: 4. The CDR3 is 15 amino acids. Germline CDR1 and CDR2: LGHNT and FRNRAP.

Worth noting for this clone: Other DNA sequences in the same sample also yield this CDR3. The chain uses TRBV10-3 and TRBJ2-7, with D unresolved. This CDR3 spans 12 amino acids. CDR1 and CDR2 (germline): ENHRY, SYGVKD. Trimming took off 4 bases at V and 4 bases at J, with 8 bases between the two ends. CDR3: CAISGGGYEQYF. In DNA form, the CDR3 reads TGTGCCATCAGTGGAGGTGGGTACGAGCAGTACTTC.

J is TRBJ1-1 and V is TRBV30; D unresolved. Deletions cut 0 bases from V and 7 bases from J, with 12 bases between. Germline CDR1 reads GTSNPN; CDR2 reads SVGIG (reference sequence). The CDR3 is made up of 13 amino acids. The CDR3 nucleotides are TGTGCCTGGAGTGTAAATCAGTGGGGTGAAGCTTTCTTT. Protein sequence: CAWSVNQWGEAFF.

This sequence joins TRBV5-6 and TRBJ1-6; no definite D call. The germline V gene encodes CDR1 SGHDT and CDR2 YYEEEE. The CDR3 has 14 residues. V was shortened by 4 bases and J by 4 bases, with 9 bases between the two germline ends. CDR3: CASSRAPYNSPLHF. For the CDR3, the DNA is TGTGCCAGCAGCCGGGCCCCATATAATTCACCCCTCCACTTT.

Note on this clone: The same CDR3 is also encoded by other DNA sequences in this sample. V is TRBV4-1 and J is TRBJ2-5, with D possibly called TRBD1 or TRBD2 (5 bases each). Trimming stripped 4 bases from V and 4 bases from J, with 10 bases between. CDR3 length: 13 amino acids. CDR1 is MGHRA, CDR2 YSYEKL, per germline. The DNA for the CDR3 is TGCGCCAGCAGCCTGGGGGTTTTAGAGACCCAGTACTTC. This translates into CASSLGVLETQYF.

V usage is TRBV4-1 and J usage is TRBJ1-2; a possible D gene is TRBD1 (5 bases). The CDR3 has 16 amino acids. Germline V CDR1 and CDR2: MGHRA, YSYEKL. V was clipped by 0 bases and J by 4 bases, with 15 bases between them. The CDR3 region has the DNA TGCGCCAGCAGCCAAGATAGGGGCACCGGGACCTATGGCTACACCTTC. Translating it yields CASSQDRGTGTYGYTF.

CDR3 amino acids: CASSGGQGRQETQYF. CDR3 nucleotides: TGTGCCAGCAGTGGGGGACAGGGGAGGCAAGAGACCCAGTACTTC. The V call is TRBV2, the J call TRBJ2-5; TRBD1 aligns across 10 bases. The CDR3 covers 15 residues. Germline values: CDR1 SNHLY, CDR2 FYNNEI. J was trimmed by 2 bases and V by 4 bases; bases with no gene match: 4.

The V and J genes are TRBV5-6 and TRBJ2-2, with TRBD1 matching 7 bases. In germline, CDR1 is SGHDT, CDR2 YYEEEE. CDR3 length equals 16 residues. Unmatched junction bases numbered 7, after V lost 0 bases and J lost 5 bases. CDR3 loop: CASSLVLPGGTGELFF. In DNA, the CDR3 is TGTGCCAGCAGCTTGGTATTACCAGGGGGAACCGGGGAGCTGTTTTTT. Based on the CDR3 plus reference TRBV5-6 and TRBJ2-2, the full variable domain is DAGVTQSPTHLIKTRGQQVTLRCSPKSGHDTVSWYQQALGQGPQFIFQYYEEEERQRGNFPDRFSGHQFPNYSSELNVNALLLGDSALYLCASSLVLPGGTGELFFGEGSRLTVL.

The chain couples TRBV28 to TRBJ2-7; D is ambiguous. Per germline, CDR1 MDHEN and CDR2 SYDVKM. This CDR3 has 15 residues. The ends were cut back, 5 bases at V and 0 bases at J, with 14 bases in the middle. CDR3 bases: TGTGCCAGCAGTACGGAAGGGCGCAACTCCTACGAGCAGTACTTC. Protein: CASSTEGRNSYEQYF.

V and J are TRBV27 and TRBJ1-1; possibly TRBD1 for D (6 bases). CDR1 and CDR2 (germline): MNHEY, SMNVEV (reference sequence). The CDR3 is made up of 14 amino acids. The V end lost 3 bases, the J end lost 3 bases, and 11 bases lay between the germline ends. As DNA, the CDR3 is TGTGCCAGCAGTTTCAGGGGTGGGGACACTGAAGCTTTCTTT. It specifies CASSFRGGDTEAFF.

The rearrangement uses TRBV7-8 and TRBJ2-3; D remains ambiguous. Germline loops: CDR1 SGHVS, CDR2 FQNEAQ. The germline V and J ends were trimmed by 1 base and 2 bases, with 10 bases remaining between them. This CDR3 contains 15 residues. The chain's CDR3 is CASSLDGSYTDTQYF. The CDR3 DNA reads TGTGCCAGCAGCTTAGATGGCAGTTACACAGATACGCAGTATTTT.

This chain joins TRBV27 and TRBJ2-1; D is perhaps TRBD2 (5 bases). The CDR3 has 14 amino acids. Germline V gives CDR1 MNHEY, CDR2 SMNVEV (reference sequence). The V gene lost 6 bases and the J gene lost 6 bases, with 15 bases spanning the gap. CDR3 in amino acids: CASRAASLLNEQFF. The CDR3 DNA reads as TGTGCCAGCAGAGCGGCCAGCCTTCTCAATGAGCAGTTCTTC.